This T cell receptor beta chain originates from a study of shared clonotypes between healthy human individuals. Study context: The study used three CD4 naive, three CD4 memory, two CD8 naive and one CD8 memory plate per donor.

Here immunoSEQ multiplex PCR was the method, and the copy in TCRdb shows in-frame clones only, minus some. The sample records 550,000 to 600,000 clones, roughly 98% being singletons. The study's findings and limits: Only a few donors were included, so the genetic and exposure-history diversity represented was limited. Naive subsets tended to show greater estimated richness than memory subsets. The rarefaction results pointed to incomplete sorted-subset sequencing despite large depth.

Selected positively for CCR7 and CD45RO-negative, naive CD8 cells excluded terminally differentiated effector memory CD45RA+ cells. Note on this clone: The antigen is not known.

This CDR3 has 13 residues. V was shortened by 8 bases and J by 1 base, with 12 bases between the two germline ends. Germline-derived CDR1 and CDR2 are PRHDT and FYEKMQ (reference sequence). The origin of this receptor is a man younger than 40 in good health. The V gene is TRBV13, the J gene TRBJ2-7, with D possibly TRBD1 on 6 matching bases. Material for sequencing was naive CD8+ T cells sorted from blood. Written as DNA, the CDR3 is TGTGCCAGCCGGGACATTGGGTCCTACGAGCAGTACTTC. It encodes CASRDIGSYEQYF.